This T cell receptor (beta chain) was captured in a study of cytomegalovirus exposure and HLA in healthy donors. The study, taken as a whole, reports: Confirmation in vitro established that a few CMV-associated chains were specific for CMV antigens.

For this clone: Its antigen is undetermined.

PCR used 60 Vbeta primers and 13 Jbeta primers. Clones were read by immunoSEQ multiplex PCR, and TCRdb kept only the in-frame ones, dropping some. The sample has over 150,000 clones, approximately 80% seen once. Sample: PBMCs. The sequence came from a man aged 50-60 years in good health and CMV-seropositive.

CDR3 region: CASSSTGGPETQYF. In nucleotides, the CDR3 is TGTGCCAGCAGCTCCACAGGGGGCCCAGAGACCCAGTACTTC. V is TRBV7-3 and J is TRBJ2-5; 9 bases are shared with TRBD1. V lost 4 bases, J lost 4 bases, and 4 bases stayed unmatched. This CDR3 is 14 amino acids long. Per the germline V gene, CDR1 is SGHTA and CDR2 is FQGTGA.